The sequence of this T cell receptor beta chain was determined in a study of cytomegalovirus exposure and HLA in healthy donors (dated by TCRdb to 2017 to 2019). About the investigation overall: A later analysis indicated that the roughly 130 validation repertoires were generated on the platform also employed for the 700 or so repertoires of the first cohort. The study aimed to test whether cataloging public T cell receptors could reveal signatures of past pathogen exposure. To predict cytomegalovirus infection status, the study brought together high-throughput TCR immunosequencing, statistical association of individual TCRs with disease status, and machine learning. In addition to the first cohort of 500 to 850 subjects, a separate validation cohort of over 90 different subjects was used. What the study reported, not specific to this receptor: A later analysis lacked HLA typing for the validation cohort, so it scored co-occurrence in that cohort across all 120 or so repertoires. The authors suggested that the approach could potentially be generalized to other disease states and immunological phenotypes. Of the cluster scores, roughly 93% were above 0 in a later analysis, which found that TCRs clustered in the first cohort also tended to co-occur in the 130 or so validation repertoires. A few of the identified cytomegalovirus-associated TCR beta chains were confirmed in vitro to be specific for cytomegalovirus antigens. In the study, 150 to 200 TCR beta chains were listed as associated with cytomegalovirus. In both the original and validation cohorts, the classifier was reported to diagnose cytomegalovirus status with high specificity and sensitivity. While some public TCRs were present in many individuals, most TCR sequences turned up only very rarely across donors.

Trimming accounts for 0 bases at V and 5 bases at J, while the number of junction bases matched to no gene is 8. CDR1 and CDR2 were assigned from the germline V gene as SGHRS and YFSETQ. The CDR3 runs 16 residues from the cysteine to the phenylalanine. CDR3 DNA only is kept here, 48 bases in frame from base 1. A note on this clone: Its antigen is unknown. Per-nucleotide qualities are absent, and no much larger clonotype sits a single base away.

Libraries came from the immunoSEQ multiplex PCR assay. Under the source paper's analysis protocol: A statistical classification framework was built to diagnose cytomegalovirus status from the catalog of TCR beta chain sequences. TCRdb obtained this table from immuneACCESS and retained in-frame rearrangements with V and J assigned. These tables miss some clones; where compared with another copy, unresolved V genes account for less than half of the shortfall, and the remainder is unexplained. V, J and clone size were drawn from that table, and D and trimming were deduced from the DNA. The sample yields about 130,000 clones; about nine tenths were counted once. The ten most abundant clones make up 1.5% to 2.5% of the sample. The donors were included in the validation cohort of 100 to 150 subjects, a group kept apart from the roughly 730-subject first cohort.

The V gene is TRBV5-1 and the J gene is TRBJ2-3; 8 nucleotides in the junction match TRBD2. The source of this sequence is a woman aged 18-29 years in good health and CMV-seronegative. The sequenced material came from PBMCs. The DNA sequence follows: TGCGCCAGCAGCTTGGAAGCAGCGGGAGCCTTAGATACGCAGTATTTT. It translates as CASSLEAAGALDTQYF.